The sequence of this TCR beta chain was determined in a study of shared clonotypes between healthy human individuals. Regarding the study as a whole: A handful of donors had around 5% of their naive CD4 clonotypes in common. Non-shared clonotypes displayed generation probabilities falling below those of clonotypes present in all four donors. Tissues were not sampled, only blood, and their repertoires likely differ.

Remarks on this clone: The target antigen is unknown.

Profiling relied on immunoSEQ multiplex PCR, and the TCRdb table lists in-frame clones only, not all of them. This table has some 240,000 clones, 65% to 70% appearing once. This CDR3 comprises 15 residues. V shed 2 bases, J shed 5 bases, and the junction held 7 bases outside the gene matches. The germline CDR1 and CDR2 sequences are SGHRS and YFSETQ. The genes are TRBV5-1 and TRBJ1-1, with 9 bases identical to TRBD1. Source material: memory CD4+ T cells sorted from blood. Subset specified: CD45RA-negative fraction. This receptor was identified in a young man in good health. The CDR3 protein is CASSFTGGGGTEAFF. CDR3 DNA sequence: TGCGCCAGCAGCTTCACAGGGGGCGGGGGAACTGAAGCTTTCTTT.